The T cell receptor (beta chain) under discussion was sequenced for a study of T cell repertoires in cytomegalovirus infection. Comments on this clonotype: Its antigen is unknown.

Study-wide results and limits: CMV-specific HLA-C-restricted TCR beta clonotypes dominated the ex vivo response. Summed public TCR beta family frequency identified CMV carriers bearing the relevant HLA.

MiXCR, applied by TCRdb to the reads, yields one record per CDR3 protein. The table has fewer than 85,000 distinct CDR3 sequences, approximately 46% seen once. This CDR3 is built from 14 residues. Germline V gene data show CDR1 as MNHNY and CDR2 as SVGAGI (reference sequence). V was pared by 0 bases and J by 3 bases, with 8 bases between. The clonotype originates from a human donor in good health (CMV status not recorded). Some clones in this sample may be carry-over from other donors' samples. The rearrangement joins TRBV6-6 to TRBJ2-5, with a tentative D call TRBD2 (5 bases). The sequences come from CD8+ T cells from cultured PBMCs, collected from culture after CMV antigen stimulation. The CDR3 sequence is CASSYSLAEETQYF. DNA of the CDR3: TGTGCCAGCAGTTACTCTCTAGCTGAAGAGACCCAGTACTTC.